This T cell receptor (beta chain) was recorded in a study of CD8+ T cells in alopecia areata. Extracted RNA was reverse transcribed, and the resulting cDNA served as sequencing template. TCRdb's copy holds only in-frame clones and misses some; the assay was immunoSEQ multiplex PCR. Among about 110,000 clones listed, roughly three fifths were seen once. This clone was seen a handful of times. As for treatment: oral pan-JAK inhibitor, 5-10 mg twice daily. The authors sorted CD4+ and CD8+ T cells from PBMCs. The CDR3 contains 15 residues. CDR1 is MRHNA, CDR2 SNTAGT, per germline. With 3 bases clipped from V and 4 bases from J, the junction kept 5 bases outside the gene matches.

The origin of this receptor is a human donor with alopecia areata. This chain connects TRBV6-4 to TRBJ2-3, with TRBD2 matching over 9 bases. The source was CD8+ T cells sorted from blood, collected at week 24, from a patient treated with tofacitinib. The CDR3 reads CASSDMAGGPDTQYF. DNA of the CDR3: TGTGCCAGCAGTGATATGGCGGGGGGGCCAGATACGCAGTATTTT.